The rows below give T cell receptor beta chains drawn from one sample of a study of blood T cell repertoires in COVID-19. The method was immunoSEQ multiplex PCR; TCRdb's version includes in-frame clones alone and lacks a portion of them. The sample gives approximately 280,000 clones, around nine tenths of which show up once; approximately 2.4% is in the top ten. The specimen sequenced was PBMCs or T cells enriched from blood (not recorded which). These receptors were collected from a woman younger than 30 who had recovered from COVID-19. CDR3s include the opening cysteine and the closing phenylalanine or tryptophan. D genes are given only for firm matches. Clone size appears in some rows only: once, few, many, or a class for an expanded clone.

TRBD1	TRBV10-3	NA	TRBJ1-1	CAISGLTGENTEAFF	TGTGCCATCAGTGGTCTGACAGGGGAGAACACTGAAGCTTTCTTT
NA	TRBV4-1	NA	TRBJ1-5	CASSFTGRNQPQHF	TGCGCCAGCAGCTTCACAGGGCGCAATCAGCCCCAGCATTTT
TRBD1	TRBV7-6	once	TRBJ2-5	CASSFSRTGGQETQYF	TGTGCCAGCAGCTTTTCACGGACAGGAGGCCAAGAGACCCAGTACTTC
NA	TRBV19	NA	TRBJ2-1	CASNLRAVAERAYNEQFF	TGTGCCAGTAATCTGAGAGCGGTCGCCGAAAGGGCCTACAATGAGCAGTTCTTC
TRBD1	TRBV6-2/TRBV6-3	NA	TRBJ1-1	CASSYPTGGTEAFF	TGTGCCAGCAGTTACCCTACAGGGGGCACTGAAGCTTTCTTT
NA	TRBV7-6	NA	TRBJ1-1	CASSLTGNMNTEAFF	TGTGCCAGCAGTTTAACAGGGAACATGAACACTGAAGCTTTCTTT
TRBD1	TRBV7-2	NA	TRBJ2-3	CASSPRDRGIPSTDTQYF	TGTGCCAGCAGCCCCAGGGACAGGGGGATACCTAGCACAGATACGCAGTATTTT
NA	TRBV19	NA	TRBJ2-3	CAVGGAGTDTQYF	TGTGCCGTTGGGGGGGCCGGCACAGATACGCAGTATTTT
NA	TRBV5-1	NA	TRBJ1-5	CASREGDFGNQPQHF	TGCGCCAGCAGGGAAGGGGATTTTGGCAATCAGCCCCAGCATTTT
TRBD1	TRBV2	NA	TRBJ1-6	CASKDRGFGRSSYNSPLHF	TGTGCCAGCAAGGACAGGGGGTTCGGAAGAAGCTCCTATAATTCACCCCTCCACTTT
NA	TRBV5-1	NA	TRBJ1-5	CASSLEGGPQHF	TGCGCCAGCAGCTTGGAAGGGGGACCCCAGCATTTT
NA	TRBV7-2	NA	TRBJ2-1	CASSPRDGTDNEQFF	TGTGCCAGCAGCCCCAGGGACGGGACTGACAATGAGCAGTTCTTC
NA	TRBV20-1	NA	TRBJ1-2	CSPGGDYGYTF	TGCAGTCCTGGGGGCGACTATGGCTACACCTTC
NA	TRBV10-3	NA	TRBJ2-2	CATGEVEPRYTGELFF	TGTGCCACCGGCGAAGTAGAACCGCGGTACACCGGGGAGCTGTTTTTT
NA	TRBV10-1	NA	TRBJ2-5	CASSSGVRETQYF	TGCGCCAGCAGCTCAGGGGTACGGGAGACCCAGTACTTC
TRBD1	TRBV5-1	NA	TRBJ2-1	CASSPWDRGNEQFF	TGCGCCAGCAGCCCCTGGGACAGGGGAAATGAGCAGTTCTTC
TRBD1	TRBV5-1	NA	TRBJ1-6	CASSLRMGDRSPLHF	TGCGCCAGCAGCTTGAGGATGGGGGACAGATCACCCCTCCACTTT
NA	TRBV19	NA	TRBJ1-4	CASSIRVFEKLFF	TGTGCCAGTAGTATAAGAGTTTTTGAAAAACTGTTTTTT
NA	TRBV28	NA	TRBJ1-3	CASSSRVFGNTIYF	TGTGCCAGCAGTTCCAGGGTCTTTGGAAACACCATATATTTT
NA	TRBV7-2	NA	TRBJ2-1	CASSLFGDRLDEQFF	TGTGCCAGCAGCTTATTTGGAGACAGGTTGGATGAGCAGTTCTTC
TRBD1	TRBV12-3/TRBV12-4	NA	TRBJ2-1	CASRLDRGNEQFF	TGTGCCAGCAGGCTGGACAGGGGAAATGAGCAGTTCTTC
NA	TRBV7-2	once	TRBJ1-4	CASSLRLVSGELEKLFF	TGTGCCAGCAGCTTAAGATTGGTTTCAGGGGAGTTAGAAAAACTGTTTTTT
TRBD2	TRBV3-1/TRBV3-2	NA	TRBJ2-7	CASSQDRGGYEQYF	TGTGCCAGCAGCCAAGATCGGGGGGGCTACGAGCAGTACTTC
TRBD2	TRBV11-2	few	TRBJ2-3	CASSSRTSGDYTDTQYF	TGTGCCAGCAGCTCACGGACTAGCGGGGATTACACAGATACGCAGTATTTT
NA	TRBV6-5	NA	TRBJ2-2	CASRTREGRGELFF	TGTGCCAGCAGGACTAGAGAGGGCCGCGGGGAGCTGTTTTTT
TRBD2	TRBV4-3	few	TRBJ2-3	CASSQDLSGGMTDTQYF	TGCGCCAGCAGCCAAGATTTGAGCGGGGGGATGACAGATACGCAGTATTTT
TRBD1	TRBV11-2	NA	TRBJ1-1	CASSPAGTGIRVTEAFF	TGTGCCAGCAGCCCGGCCGGGACAGGGATTAGAGTAACTGAAGCTTTCTTT
TRBD2	TRBV9	NA	TRBJ2-1	CASSHSGRAYEQFF	TGTGCCAGCAGTCATAGCGGGAGGGCATATGAGCAGTTCTTC
TRBD2	TRBV2	NA	TRBJ2-3	CASSERWLAGVDTQYF	TGTGCCAGCAGTGAAAGGTGGCTAGCGGGGGTTGATACGCAGTATTTT
TRBD2	TRBV28	NA	TRBJ2-5	CASSLPASGKETQYF	TGTGCCAGCAGTTTACCAGCTAGCGGGAAAGAGACCCAGTACTTC
NA	TRBV30	NA	TRBJ1-3	CAWSVLVGYFGNTIYF	TGTGCCTGGAGTGTACTGGTCGGGTACTTTGGAAACACCATATATTTT
TRBD1	TRBV7-8	NA	TRBJ2-2	CASSSTRVFRQGRNTGELFF	TGTGCCAGCAGCTCAACCCGGGTTTTCAGACAGGGGAGGAACACCGGGGAGCTGTTTTTT
TRBD2	TRBV3-1/TRBV3-2	NA	TRBJ2-7	CASSQDLALAGGREQYF	TGTGCCAGCAGCCAAGATCTCGCCCTAGCGGGGGGTCGGGAGCAGTACTTC
TRBD1	TRBV7-9	NA	TRBJ1-1	CASSSEQGGNTEAFF	TGTGCCAGCAGCTCGGAACAGGGGGGGAACACTGAAGCTTTCTTT
NA	TRBV19	NA	TRBJ2-1	CASSYEGGNEQFF	TGTGCCAGTAGTTATGAGGGTGGGAATGAGCAGTTCTTC
TRBD1	TRBV5-1	NA	TRBJ2-7	CASRSTGTGVSYEQYF	TGCGCCAGCAGGAGTACCGGGACAGGGGTGTCCTACGAGCAGTACTTC
TRBD2	TRBV18	NA	TRBJ2-7	CASSPLAGGYEQYF	TGTGCCAGCTCACCACTAGCGGGAGGGTACGAGCAGTACTTC
TRBD2	TRBV30	NA	TRBJ2-1	CAWSSRLLAGGPNEQFF	TGTGCCTGGAGTTCCCGACTACTAGCGGGAGGGCCCAATGAGCAGTTCTTC
TRBD1	TRBV11-2	NA	TRBJ2-7	CASSLGVVGDRRVYEQYF	TGTGCCAGCAGCTTAGGTGTAGTGGGGGACAGGAGGGTCTACGAGCAGTACTTC
NA	TRBV10-3	NA	TRBJ2-7	CAISSTPYEQYF	TGTGCCATCAGTTCTACTCCCTACGAGCAGTACTTC
TRBD1	TRBV2	NA	TRBJ1-6	CASSVDRGPSPLHF	TGTGCCAGCAGCGTCGACAGGGGCCCATCACCCCTCCACTTT
NA	TRBV6-2/TRBV6-3	NA	TRBJ1-1	CASSYGRGMGAFF	TGTGCCAGCAGTTACGGTAGAGGAATGGGAGCTTTCTTT
NA	TRBV7-8	NA	TRBJ1-4	CASSIRSGFGEKLFF	TGTGCCAGCAGCATAAGATCCGGGTTCGGTGAAAAACTGTTTTTT
NA	TRBV18	NA	TRBJ2-6	CASSQSTRSSGANVLTF	TGTGCCAGCTCACAATCCACCCGGAGCTCTGGGGCCAACGTCCTGACTTTC
NA	TRBV9	NA	TRBJ2-1	CASSVGELVPYPGNEQFF	TGTGCCAGCAGCGTAGGGGAATTGGTCCCTTACCCGGGGAATGAGCAGTTCTTC
TRBD1	TRBV5-1	NA	TRBJ1-4	CASSGGDRGLEKLFF	TGCGCCAGCAGCGGCGGGGACAGGGGGCTTGAAAAACTGTTTTTT
NA	TRBV7-6	NA	TRBJ1-3	CASSYSGGAGNTIYF	TGTGCCAGCAGCTACTCGGGGGGCGCCGGGAACACCATATATTTT
TRBD2	TRBV28	NA	TRBJ2-3	CASSFQSGRRADTQYF	TGTGCCAGCAGTTTCCAAAGCGGGAGGAGGGCAGATACGCAGTATTTT
NA	TRBV15	NA	TRBJ2-5	CATSRDQILETQYF	TGTGCCACCAGCAGAGATCAGATTTTGGAGACCCAGTACTTC
TRBD1	TRBV11-2	NA	TRBJ1-5	CASSGDRGLGNQPQHF	TGTGCCAGCAGCGGGGACAGGGGGCTAGGCAATCAGCCCCAGCATTTT
NA	TRBV3-1/TRBV3-2	NA	TRBJ1-1	CASSPYRNTEAFF	TGTGCCAGCAGTCCTTACAGGAACACTGAAGCTTTCTTT
NA	TRBV19	NA	TRBJ2-7	CASSTLQGYEQYF	TGTGCCAGTAGTACGTTACAGGGCTACGAGCAGTACTTC
NA	TRBV27	NA	TRBJ1-4	CASSLNGGKNEKLFF	TGTGCCAGCAGTTTGAACGGAGGAAAGAATGAAAAACTGTTTTTT
TRBD1	TRBV30	NA	TRBJ2-3	CAWSVQGQDTDTQYF	TGTGCCTGGAGTGTACAGGGACAGGACACAGATACGCAGTATTTT
NA	TRBV11-3	NA	TRBJ1-6	CASSLNLNSPLHF	TGTGCCAGCAGCTTAAACTTAAATTCACCCCTCCACTTT
TRBD2	TRBV30	NA	TRBJ2-7	CAWSAASGTTGHEQYF	TGTGCCTGGAGTGCGGCTAGCGGGACTACCGGCCACGAGCAGTACTTC
TRBD2	TRBV11-2	NA	TRBJ2-5	CASSPHIGGSGTAGETQYF	TGTGCCAGCAGCCCACACATTGGTGGGAGCGGGACCGCGGGGGAGACCCAGTACTTC
NA	TRBV5-1	NA	TRBJ2-7	CASSSQPASSYEQYF	TGCGCCAGCAGCTCCCAACCCGCCAGCTCCTACGAGCAGTACTTC
TRBD2	TRBV7-2	NA	TRBJ2-6	CASSYSGGTSGANVLTF	TGTGCCAGCAGCTATAGCGGGGGCACCTCTGGGGCCAACGTCCTGACTTTC